This TCR beta chain was recovered during a study of blood T cell repertoires in COVID-19. Sequenced by immunoSEQ multiplex PCR; TCRdb stores in-frame clones only, minus some. The table includes around 280,000 clones, 90% detected once. Germline lookup yields CDR1 KGHSH and CDR2 LQKENI. V lost 4 bases, J lost 5 bases, and 6 bases stayed unmatched. The length of the CDR3 is 14 residues. Sequenced: PBMCs or T cells enriched from blood (not recorded which). The chain uses TRBV18 and TRBJ1-2; TRBD1 agrees at 8 bases. The receptor was isolated from a woman aged 18-29 years with acute COVID-19. CDR3 protein: CASSLGQVGYGYTF. The CDR3 DNA reads TGTGCCAGCTCACTGGGACAGGTCGGTTATGGCTACACCTTC. The variable domain in full, completed from reference TRBV18 and TRBJ1-2, reads NAGVMQNPRHLVRRRGQEARLRCSPMKGHSHVYWYRQLPEEGLKFMVYLQKENIIDESGMPKERFSAEFPKEGPSILRIQQVVRGDSAAYFCASSLGQVGYGYTFGSGTRLTVV.